This T cell receptor (beta chain) comes out of a study of blood T cell repertoires in COVID-19. In the study overall: The United States, Italy and Spain provided the acute and convalescent COVID-19 samples. PBMCs, B-cell-depleted T cells, or T cells were the source of the cDNA or gDNA that made up the material.

Under the authors' procedure: The authors estimated nucleated cell counts from reference gene primer amplification. Data came from immunoSEQ multiplex PCR; TCRdb stores just in-frame clones and leaves some out. The DNA was the basis for D and trimming; V, J and clone size are from that table. The sample gives about 180,000 clones, roughly 84% of which show up once; about 11% is in the top ten. V lost 2 bases to trimming and J lost 0 bases; unmatched junction nucleotides: 8. The germline gives CDR1 SGHRS, CDR2 YFSETQ. This CDR3 has 17 residues. The chain carries TRBV5-1 and TRBJ2-3, with 8 bases matching TRBD1. The receptor was isolated from a woman older than 75 with active or convalescent COVID-19. Sequenced: peripheral blood. The CDR3, as DNA: TGCGCCAGCAGCTTAAGTCCAACAGGGGGGAGCACAGATACGCAGTATTTT. Its translation is CASSLSPTGGSTDTQYF.